The 16 T cell receptor beta chains listed next were all sequenced from one sample in a study of human T cells and chemical hapten exposure. Stated time point: pre-sensitization, week 0. Treatment in this sample: therapeutic diphenylcyclopropenone sensitization with weekly scalp DPC. TCRdb re-derived calls from the RACE reads in MiXCR, one entry per CDR3 protein. There are tens of thousands of distinct CDR3 sequences in the sample; about 7% occur only once, and 1.5% to 2% lies in the top ten. This material consisted of whole blood, taken in connection with sensitization to the hapten diphenylcyclopropenone (DPC). These receptors all stem from a woman aged 25 to 39 with alopecia areata. Some clones in this sample may be carry-over from other donors' samples.

This clonotype has a count of ten or more. The J gene is TRBJ1-3, the V gene TRBV6-1, with D maybe TRBD1 (5 bases). V shed 8 bases and J shed 8 bases, with 22 bases lying between them. The germline gives CDR1 MNHNS, CDR2 SASEGT. The CDR3 loop spans 15 amino acids. The CDR3 DNA reads TGTGCCAGCTTTCTCCTTCCGGGACCAGGTCACACCATATATTTT. Translating gives CASFLLPGPGHTIYF.

This clonotype was counted only a few times. The chain employs TRBV6-1 and TRBJ1-5; tentatively, D is TRBD1 (5 bases). The CDR3 totals 14 residues. Trimming took 3 bases from V and 4 from J, leaving 10 bases between them. Per germline, CDR1 MNHNS and CDR2 SASEGT. The CDR3 is CASSEVWGNQPQHF. The CDR3 DNA reads TGTGCCAGCAGTGAGGTTTGGGGGAATCAGCCCCAGCATTTT.

The sample holds many counts of this clonotype. The chain carries TRBV12-3 or TRBV12-4 and TRBJ2-7, with D perhaps assigned TRBD1 or TRBD2 (6 bases each). V was shortened by 3 bases and J by 2 bases, with 11 bases between the two germline ends. This CDR3 spans 14 amino acids. The CDR3 spells CASSFGGGTYEQYF. The CDR3 nucleotides are TGTGCCAGCAGTTTTGGAGGGGGGACCTACGAGCAGTACTTC.

There are many counts of this clonotype. V is TRBV2 and J is TRBJ2-3; the match to TRBD1 covers 11 bases. Germline V gene lookup returns CDR1 SNHLY and CDR2 FYNNEI. The CDR3 totals 15 residues. After removal of 5 bases from V and 4 bases from J, the junction contained 5 bases not matched to a gene. The CDR3 is CASSPRTGGPDTQYF. The DNA of the CDR3 is TGTGCCAGCAGTCCCCGGACAGGGGGCCCAGATACGCAGTATTTT.

This clonotype has ten or more counts. The J gene is TRBJ1-2, the V gene TRBV11-2; 11 bases align to TRBD1. V dropped 5 bases and J dropped 6; count of bases not matched to a gene: 5. The germline gives CDR1 SGHAT, CDR2 FQNNGV. The CDR3 length is 14 residues. The CDR3 bases are TGTGCCAGCAGCCTCCGGACAGGGGGCCATGGCTACACCTTC. Its translation: CASSLRTGGHGYTF.

There are many counts of this clonotype. The chain joins TRBV5-1 to TRBJ2-7; D uncertain. Germline loops: CDR1 SGHRS, CDR2 YFSETQ. CDR3 size: 14 residues. V gave up 0 bases and J gave up 2 bases, with 9 bases separating them. The CDR3 coding sequence is TGCGCCAGCAGCTTGGGGGCCACTACCTACGAGCAGTACTTC. Protein sequence: CASSLGATTYEQYF.

This clonotype came up many times. For the CDR3, the DNA is TGTGCCAGCAGCCGCCTCACAGGGTCAGAGACCCAGTACTTC. The encoded protein is CASSRLTGSETQYF. The chain couples TRBV5-5 to TRBJ2-5, with D tentatively TRBD1 (6 bases). This CDR3 comprises 14 residues. V was clipped by 4 bases and J by 4 bases, with 14 bases between them. Germline-derived CDR1 and CDR2 are SGHKS and YYEKEE (reference sequence). Together with reference TRBV5-5 and TRBJ2-5, the CDR3 gives the full variable domain: DAGVTQSPTHLIKTRGQQVTLRCSPISGHKSVSWYQQVLGQGPQFIFQYYEKEERGRGNFPDRFSARQFPNYSSELNVNALLLGDSALYLCASSRLTGSETQYFGPGTRLLVL.

This clonotype was recorded many times. CDR3 DNA: TGTGCCAGCAGTGAAGACAGGTCCTACGAGCAGTACTTC. Amino acids: CASSEDRSYEQYF. The J gene is TRBJ2-7, the V gene TRBV2, with D tentatively TRBD1 (5 bases). The CDR3 length is 13 residues. Germline-derived CDR1 and CDR2 are SNHLY and FYNNEI. V shed 1 base and J shed 1 base, with 5 bases lying between them.

With regard to this clonotype: The junction shows a germline mismatch at one end, possibly a read error. Here the CDR3 reads CASSPGPNYGDTF. CDR3 nucleotides: TGCGCCAGCAGCCCTGGGCCCAACTATGGCGACACCTTC. The rearrangement uses TRBV5-1 and TRBJ1-2; D not certain. The germline V gene has CDR1 SGHRS and CDR2 YFSETQ. CDR3 length equals 13 residues.

The table lists this clonotype with many counts. The DNA for the CDR3 is TGTGCCAGCAGCCGCGGGCAACTGAACACCGGGGAGCTGTTTTTT. Translating it yields CASSRGQLNTGELFF. J is TRBJ2-2 and V is TRBV28; weak D call: TRBD2 (5 bases). Trimming took off 6 bases at V and 1 base at J, with 12 bases between the two ends. This CDR3 has 15 residues. Germline V gives CDR1 MDHEN, CDR2 SYDVKM.

This clonotype was observed at least ten times. The gene calls are TRBV5-5 and TRBJ1-1; D may be TRBD1 (6 bases). Deletions cut 2 bases from V and 4 bases from J, with 9 bases between. Germline V gene lookup returns CDR1 SGHKS and CDR2 YYEKEE (reference sequence). The length of the CDR3 is 13 residues. The CDR3 coding sequence is TGTGCCAGCAGCTTAACAGGGACCACTGAAGCTTTCTTT. Residues: CASSLTGTTEAFF.

This clonotype was seen many times. This chain links TRBV3-1 with TRBJ2-3, with TRBD2 matching over 9 bases. Germline V gene lookup returns CDR1 LGHDT and CDR2 YNNKEL (reference sequence). J was trimmed by 4 bases and V by 4 bases; bases with no gene match: 3. The length of the CDR3 is 14 residues. CDR3 sequence reads: CASSPRLAADTQYF. DNA for the CDR3: TGTGCCAGCAGCCCCAGACTAGCGGCAGATACGCAGTATTTT.

The chain employs TRBV12-3 or TRBV12-4 and TRBJ2-7; 7 bases fit TRBD2. The ends lost 5 bases at V and 1 base at J; junction bases unmatched: 5. The CDR3 has 14 amino acids. In nucleotides, the CDR3 is TGTGCCAGCAGTCCTCGGGAGGATTCCTACGAGCAGTACTTC. This gives the protein CASSPREDSYEQYF.

The sample holds many counts of this clonotype. The chain uses TRBV15 and TRBJ1-5; a possible D gene is TRBD1 (5 bases). The CDR3 runs 12 residues. Germline lookup yields CDR1 LNHNV and CDR2 YYDKDF (reference sequence). V lost 6 bases, J lost 12 bases, and 15 bases lay in between. The CDR3 nucleotides are TGTGCCACCAGTGGGTTGAACGGGGGCCAGCATTTT. It translates to CATSGLNGGQHF.

The chain has TRBV5-1 and TRBJ1-4; perhaps TRBD1 as D (5 bases). The CDR3 totals 15 residues. Per germline, CDR1 SGHRS and CDR2 YFSETQ. Between the trimmed V and J ends, which lost 4 bases and 8 bases, there was a span of 18 bases. CDR3 sequence (DNA): TGCGCCAGCAGCAATGAAGGGACCGGAGGAGAAAAACTGTTTTTT. Translating it yields CASSNEGTGGEKLFF.

The chain is built from TRBV19 and TRBJ1-5; D remains ambiguous. V lost 5 bases and J 0 bases, leaving 14 bases between the germline ends. The CDR3 extends over 16 amino acids. Per the germline V gene, CDR1 is LNHDA and CDR2 is SQIVND (reference sequence). The CDR3 coding sequence is TGTGCCAGTAGTCCAAATTCAGGTTATAGCAATCAGCCCCAGCATTTT. The encoded protein is CASSPNSGYSNQPQHF.